The clone carrying this T cell receptor beta chain was counted at least ten times. V lost 4 bases to trimming and J lost 3 bases; unmatched junction nucleotides: 5. The CDR3 totals 14 residues. This sample is drawn from a study of CD8 T cells in ankylosing spondylitis. Quantitative 5'-RACE with molecular barcodes was used to make the TCR beta libraries. TCRdb reprocessed the 5' RACE reads via MiXCR and lists one record per CDR3 protein. The table records 250,000 to 400,000 distinct CDR3 sequences, around 10% of them present only once. The clonotype originates from a female donor with ankylosing spondylitis or in good health (not recorded which). The gene calls are TRBV12-3 or TRBV12-4 and TRBJ2-7; 8 positions agree with TRBD2. Source material: blood, either unsorted or a sorted T cell fraction (not recorded which). The CDR3 nucleotides read TGTGCCAGCAGTTACGGGGGGGCCAGCTACGAGCAGTACTTC. Translating gives CASSYGGASYEQYF.